This note documents a single TCR beta chain sequence. This record comes from a study of blood T cell repertoires in COVID-19. Study background: COVID-19 samples collected from the United States, Italy and Spain covered acute and convalescent phases. PBMCs, B-cell-depleted T cells, or T cells were the source of the cDNA or gDNA that made up the material.

The J segment lost 5 bases and the V segment lost 7 bases, leaving 10 bases of the junction unmatched. Germline CDR1 MNHEY, CDR2 SVGAGI. This CDR3 region has 14 residues. Authors' methods: Researchers report that nucleated cell counts were estimated from reference gene primer amplification. The assay was immunoSEQ multiplex PCR, and TCRdb's table has in-frame clones only and misses some. That table supplies the V and J calls and clone size; D and trimming were determined from the DNA. The data hold hundreds of thousands of clones, with 70% to 90% observed a single time. The specimen was peripheral blood. The receptor was isolated from a man aged 55 to 70 with acute or convalescent COVID-19. This chain joins TRBV6-5 and TRBJ2-7, with 8 nucleotides matching TRBD1. The CDR3 spells CASKYRGTPDEQYF. Written as DNA, the CDR3 is TGTGCCAGCAAATACAGGGGGACACCGGACGAGCAGTACTTC.